The source of this TCR beta chain is a study of beta chain features in type 1 diabetes. About the study: Across every sample, around 98 million sorted cells were examined in total. Notes on the study in general: Any role of HLA type in TCRB rearrangement remained unresolved here. All four CD4+ subsets from Type 1 diabetes patients carried moderately but significantly shorter TCRB CDR3s.

There are a few counts of this clone. Its specificity is unknown. Every bit of the isolated RNA underwent reverse transcription, so sequencing read expressed TCRB transcripts. Roughly 3.6 million reads were obtained on average from naive, central memory and regulatory T cell samples. Some clones are missing from TCRdb's copy, which holds only in-frame ones; the method was immunoSEQ multiplex PCR. The sample consists of about 700,000 clones, roughly 13% of them appearing once. Sequenced: naive CD4+ T cells from blood. The TCR comes from a man aged 18 to 35 with type 1 diabetes.

CDR3 DNA: TGTGCCAGCAGTGCCATGGATACTACCGAGCAGTACTTC. This translates into CASSAMDTTEQYF. The chain couples TRBV6-4 to TRBJ2-7; D unclear. Germline assignment: CDR1 MRHNA and CDR2 SNTAGT. Trimming stripped 4 bases from V and 6 bases from J, with 13 bases between. The CDR3 spans 13 residues.